The clone carrying this T cell receptor (beta chain) has a count of ten or more. Its antigen is unknown. The sample's time point: persistent/refractory GD, antithyroid drugs over 5 years with positive TRAb. RNA from PBMCs was the source of the TCR library. These data come from a study of regulatory T cells in long-lasting Graves disease. On the study more broadly: More than 5 years of antithyroid drugs with positive TSH receptor antibodies defined persistent Graves' disease.

Arm-PCR of CDR3 regions and iRepertoire HTBI primers were the basis on which TCR beta libraries were built. TCRdb fed the multiplex PCR reads into MiXCR, producing one record per CDR3 protein. The sample yields under 450,000 distinct CDR3 sequences, 20% to 25% seen once. V was trimmed by 5 bases and J by 1 base, leaving 11 bases between them. The V gene's germline CDR1 is MDHEN and CDR2 SYDVKM. CDR3 size: 14 residues. Study results and limitations: What was studied was peripheral blood only, and not thyroid tissue. Authors noted too few samples as a limitation. Gene preferences differed: TRBV28, TRBJ1-2, TRBJ2-5 in persistent cases.

The sequencing here drew on peripheral blood mononuclear cells (PBMCs), taken when the disease was refractory, from a patient treated with antithyroid drugs. This receptor was identified in a female donor with Graves disease. The V gene is TRBV28, the J gene TRBJ1-1; D not resolved. The CDR3 DNA follows: TGTGCCAGCAGTCGGAGAAGCACGAACACTGAAGCTTTCTTT. Its protein is CASSRRSTNTEAFF.